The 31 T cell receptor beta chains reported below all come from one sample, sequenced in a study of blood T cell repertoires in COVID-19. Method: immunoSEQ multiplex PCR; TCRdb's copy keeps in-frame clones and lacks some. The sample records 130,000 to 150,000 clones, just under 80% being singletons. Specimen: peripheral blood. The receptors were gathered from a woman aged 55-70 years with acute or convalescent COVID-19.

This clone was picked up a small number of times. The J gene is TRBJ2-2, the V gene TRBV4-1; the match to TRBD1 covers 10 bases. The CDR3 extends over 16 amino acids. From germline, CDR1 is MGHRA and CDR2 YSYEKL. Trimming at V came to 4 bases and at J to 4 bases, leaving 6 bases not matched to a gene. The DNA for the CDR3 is TGCGCCAGCAGCCCCCGACAGGGGGCTGGCACCGGGGAGCTGTTTTTT. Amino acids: CASSPRQGAGTGELFF.

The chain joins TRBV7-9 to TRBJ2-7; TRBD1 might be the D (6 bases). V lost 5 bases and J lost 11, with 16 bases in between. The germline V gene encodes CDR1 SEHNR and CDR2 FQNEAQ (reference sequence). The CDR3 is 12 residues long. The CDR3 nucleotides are TGTGCCAGCAGCCCAGGGGAAGGAGGCGAGTACTTC. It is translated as CASSPGEGGEYF. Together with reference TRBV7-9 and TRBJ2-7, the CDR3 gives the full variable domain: DTGVSQNPRHKITKRGQNVTFRCDPISEHNRLYWYRQTLGQGPEFLTYFQNEAQLEKSRLLSDRFSAERPKGSFSTLEIQRTEQGDSAMYLCASSPGEGGEYFGPGTRLTVT.

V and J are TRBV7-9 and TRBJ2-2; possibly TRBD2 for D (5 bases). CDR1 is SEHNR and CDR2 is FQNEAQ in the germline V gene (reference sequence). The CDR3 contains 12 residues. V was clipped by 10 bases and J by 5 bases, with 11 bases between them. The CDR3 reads CANPTGTGELFF. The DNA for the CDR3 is TGTGCCAACCCTACGGGGACCGGGGAGCTGTTTTTT.

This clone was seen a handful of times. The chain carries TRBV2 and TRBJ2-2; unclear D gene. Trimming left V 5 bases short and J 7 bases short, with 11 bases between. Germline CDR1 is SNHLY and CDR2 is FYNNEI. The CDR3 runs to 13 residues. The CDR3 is CASSSLGIGELFF. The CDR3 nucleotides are TGTGCCAGCAGTAGCCTAGGAATCGGGGAGCTGTTTTTT. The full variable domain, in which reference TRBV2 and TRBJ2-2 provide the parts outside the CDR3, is EPEVTQTPSHQVTQMGQEVILRCVPISNHLYFYWYRQILGQKVEFLVSFYNNEISEKSEIFDDQFSVERPDGSNFTLKIRSTKLEDSAMYFCASSSLGIGELFFGEGSRLTVL.

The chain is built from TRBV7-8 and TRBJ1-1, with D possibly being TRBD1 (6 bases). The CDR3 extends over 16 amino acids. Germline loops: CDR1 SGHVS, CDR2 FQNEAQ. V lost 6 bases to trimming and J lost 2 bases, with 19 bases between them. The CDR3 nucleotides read TGTGCCAGCAGTTTTTATGGGGGCTCCTTTAACACTGAAGCTTTCTTT. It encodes CASSFYGGSFNTEAFF. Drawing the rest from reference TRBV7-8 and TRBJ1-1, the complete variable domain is GAGVSQSPRYKVAKRGQDVALRCDPISGHVSLFWYQQALGQGPEFLTYFQNEAQLDKSGLPSDRFFAERPEGSVSTLKIQRTQQEDSAVYLCASSFYGGSFNTEAFFGQGTRLTVV.

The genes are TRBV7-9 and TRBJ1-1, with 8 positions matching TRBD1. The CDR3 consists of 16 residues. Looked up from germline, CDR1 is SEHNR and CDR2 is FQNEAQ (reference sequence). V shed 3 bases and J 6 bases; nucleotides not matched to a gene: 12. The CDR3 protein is CASSFLAGQGPPEAFF. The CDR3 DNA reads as TGTGCCAGCAGCTTCCTTGCAGGACAGGGTCCCCCTGAAGCTTTCTTT. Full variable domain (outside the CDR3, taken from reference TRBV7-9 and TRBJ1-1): DTGVSQNPRHKITKRGQNVTFRCDPISEHNRLYWYRQTLGQGPEFLTYFQNEAQLEKSRLLSDRFSAERPKGSFSTLEIQRTEQGDSAMYLCASSFLAGQGPPEAFFGQGTRLTVV.

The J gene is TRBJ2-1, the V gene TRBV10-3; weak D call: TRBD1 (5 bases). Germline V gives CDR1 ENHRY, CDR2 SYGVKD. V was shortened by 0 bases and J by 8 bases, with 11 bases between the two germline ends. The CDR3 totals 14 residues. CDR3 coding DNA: TGTGCCATCAGTGAGTCTAGGGGTTTACATGAGCAGTTCTTC. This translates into CAISESRGLHEQFF.

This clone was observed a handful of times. The DNA of the CDR3 is TGTGCCAGCAGTTACGGGCCAGGGAATTCACCCCTCCACTTT. It is translated as CASSYGPGNSPLHF. The genes are TRBV6-2 or TRBV6-3 and TRBJ1-6, with D tentatively TRBD1 (5 bases). This CDR3 contains 14 residues. V lost 2 bases to trimming and J lost 7 bases, with 9 bases between them. CDR1 is MNHEY, CDR2 SVGEGT, per germline.

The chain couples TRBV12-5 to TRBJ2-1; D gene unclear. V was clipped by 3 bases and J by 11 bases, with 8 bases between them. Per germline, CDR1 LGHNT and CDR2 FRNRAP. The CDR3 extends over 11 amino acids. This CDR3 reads CASGLTMQQFF. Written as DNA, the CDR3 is TGTGCTAGTGGTTTAACAATGCAGCAGTTCTTC.

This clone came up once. The CDR3 spells CATSRDHGGRETSSYNEQFF. The CDR3 bases are TGTGCCACCAGCAGAGATCACGGCGGGAGGGAAACCAGCTCCTACAATGAGCAGTTCTTC. The chain links TRBV15 to TRBJ2-1; 9 nucleotides agree with TRBD2. The germline gives CDR1 LNHNV, CDR2 YYDKDF (reference sequence). The CDR3 is made up of 20 amino acids. V trimming: 0 bases; J trimming: 0 bases; junction bases outside the gene matches: 12.

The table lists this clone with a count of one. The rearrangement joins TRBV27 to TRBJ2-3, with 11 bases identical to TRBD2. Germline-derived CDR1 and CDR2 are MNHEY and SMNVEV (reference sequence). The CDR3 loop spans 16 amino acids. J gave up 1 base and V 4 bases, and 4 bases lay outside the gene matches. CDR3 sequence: CASSSYSGRGTDTQYF. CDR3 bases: TGTGCCAGCAGTTCCTATAGCGGGAGGGGCACAGATACGCAGTATTTT.

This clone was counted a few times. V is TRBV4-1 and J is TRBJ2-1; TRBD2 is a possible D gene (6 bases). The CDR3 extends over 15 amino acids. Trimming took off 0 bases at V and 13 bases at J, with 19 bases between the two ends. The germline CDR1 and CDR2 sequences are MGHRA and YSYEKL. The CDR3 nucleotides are TGCGCCAGCAGCCAAGAAGGCCACGTGGGGGGTGAACAGTTCTTC. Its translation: CASSQEGHVGGEQFF.

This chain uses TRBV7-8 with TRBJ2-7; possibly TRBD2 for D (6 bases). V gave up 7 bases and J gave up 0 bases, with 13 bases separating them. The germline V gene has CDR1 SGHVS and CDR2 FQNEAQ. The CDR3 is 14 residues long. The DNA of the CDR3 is TGTGCCAGCACCTTTAGCGGAAGCTCCTACGAGCAGTACTTC. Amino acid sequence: CASTFSGSSYEQYF.

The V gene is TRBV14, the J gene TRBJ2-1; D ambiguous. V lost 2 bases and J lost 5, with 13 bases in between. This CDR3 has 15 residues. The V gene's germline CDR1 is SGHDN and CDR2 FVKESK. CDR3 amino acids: CASSQSALRNNEQFF. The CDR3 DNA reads TGTGCCAGCAGCCAAAGTGCGTTGAGGAACAATGAGCAGTTCTTC.

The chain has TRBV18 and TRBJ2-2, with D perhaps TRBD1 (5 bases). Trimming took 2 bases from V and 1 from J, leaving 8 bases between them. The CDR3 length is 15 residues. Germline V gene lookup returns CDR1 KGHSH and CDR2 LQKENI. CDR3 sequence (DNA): TGTGCCAGCTCACCAGCAGGGTTGAACACCGGGGAGCTGTTTTTT. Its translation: CASSPAGLNTGELFF.

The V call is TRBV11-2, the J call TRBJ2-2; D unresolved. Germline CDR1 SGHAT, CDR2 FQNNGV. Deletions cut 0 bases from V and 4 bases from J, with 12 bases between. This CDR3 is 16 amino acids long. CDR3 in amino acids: CASSLESLSFTGELFF. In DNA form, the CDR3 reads TGTGCCAGCAGCTTAGAGAGCCTTAGTTTCACCGGGGAGCTGTTTTTT.

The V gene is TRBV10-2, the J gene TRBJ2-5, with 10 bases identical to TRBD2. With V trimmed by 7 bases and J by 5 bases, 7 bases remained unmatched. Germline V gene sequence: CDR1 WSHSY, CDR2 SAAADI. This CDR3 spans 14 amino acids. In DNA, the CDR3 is TGCGCCAGCACCCTAGCGGGAGCGGTGGAGACCCAGTACTTC. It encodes CASTLAGAVETQYF.

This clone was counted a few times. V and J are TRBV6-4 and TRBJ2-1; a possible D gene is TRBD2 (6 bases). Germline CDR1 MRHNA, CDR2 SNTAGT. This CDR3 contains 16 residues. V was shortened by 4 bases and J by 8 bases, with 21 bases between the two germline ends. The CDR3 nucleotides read TGTGCCAGCAGTGTGGAGGGTTGGAGTTTGTCGGATGAGCAGTTCTTC. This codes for CASSVEGWSLSDEQFF.

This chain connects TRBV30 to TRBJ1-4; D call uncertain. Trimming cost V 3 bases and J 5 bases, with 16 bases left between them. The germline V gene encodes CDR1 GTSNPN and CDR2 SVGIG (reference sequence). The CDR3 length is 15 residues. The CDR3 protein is CAWRAAAAWNEKLFF. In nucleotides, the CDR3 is TGTGCCTGGAGGGCCGCGGCAGCGTGGAATGAAAAACTGTTTTTT.

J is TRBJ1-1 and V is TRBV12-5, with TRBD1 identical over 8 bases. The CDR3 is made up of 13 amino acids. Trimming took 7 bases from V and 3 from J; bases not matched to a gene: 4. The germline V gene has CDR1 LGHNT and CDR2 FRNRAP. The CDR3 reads CASAATGDTEAFF. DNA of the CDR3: TGTGCTAGTGCCGCGACAGGGGACACTGAAGCTTTCTTT.

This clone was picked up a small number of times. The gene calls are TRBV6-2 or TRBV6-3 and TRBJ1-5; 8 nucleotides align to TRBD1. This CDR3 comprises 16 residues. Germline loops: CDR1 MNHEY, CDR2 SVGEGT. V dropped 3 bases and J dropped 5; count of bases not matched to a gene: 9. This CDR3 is CASSYPDRGGDQPQHF. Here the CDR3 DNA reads TGTGCCAGCAGTTATCCCGACAGGGGTGGCGATCAGCCCCAGCATTTT.

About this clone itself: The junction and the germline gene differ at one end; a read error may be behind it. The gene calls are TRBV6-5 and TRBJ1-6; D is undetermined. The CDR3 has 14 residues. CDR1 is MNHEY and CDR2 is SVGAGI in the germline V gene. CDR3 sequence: CASSYAGNNSPLHF. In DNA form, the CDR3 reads TGTGCCAGCAGTTACGCGGGGAATAACTCACCCCTCCACTTT.

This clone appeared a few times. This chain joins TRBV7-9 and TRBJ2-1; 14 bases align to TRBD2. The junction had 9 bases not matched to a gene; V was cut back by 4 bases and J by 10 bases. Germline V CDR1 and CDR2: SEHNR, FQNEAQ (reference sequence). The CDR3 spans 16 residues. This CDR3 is CASSSTGTSGRTEQFF. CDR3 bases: TGTGCCAGCAGCTCGACCGGGACTAGCGGGAGAACCGAGCAGTTCTTC. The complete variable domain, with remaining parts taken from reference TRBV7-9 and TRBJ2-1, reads DTGVSQNPRHKITKRGQNVTFRCDPISEHNRLYWYRQTLGQGPEFLTYFQNEAQLEKSRLLSDRFSAERPKGSFSTLEIQRTEQGDSAMYLCASSSTGTSGRTEQFFGPGTRLTVL.

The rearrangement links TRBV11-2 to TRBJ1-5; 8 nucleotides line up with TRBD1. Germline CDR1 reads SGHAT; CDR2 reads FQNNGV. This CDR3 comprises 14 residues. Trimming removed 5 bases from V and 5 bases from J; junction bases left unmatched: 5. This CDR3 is CASSPRGPDQPQHF. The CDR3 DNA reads TGTGCCAGCAGCCCCAGGGGGCCCGATCAGCCCCAGCATTTT.

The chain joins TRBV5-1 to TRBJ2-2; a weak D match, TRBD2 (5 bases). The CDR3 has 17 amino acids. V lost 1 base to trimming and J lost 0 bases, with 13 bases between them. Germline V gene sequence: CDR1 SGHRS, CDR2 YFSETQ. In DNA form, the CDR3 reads TGCGCCAGCAGCTTGACAGTTGGAGGCGCGAACACCGGGGAGCTGTTTTTT. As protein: CASSLTVGGANTGELFF.

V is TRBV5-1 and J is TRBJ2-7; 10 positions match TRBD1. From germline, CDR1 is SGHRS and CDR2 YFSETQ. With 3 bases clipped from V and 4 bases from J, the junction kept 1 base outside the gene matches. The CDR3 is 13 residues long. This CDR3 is CASSSGQGYEQYF. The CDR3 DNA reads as TGCGCCAGCAGCTCGGGACAGGGGTACGAGCAGTACTTC.

The CDR3 sequence: CASSQGSQRGNSPLHF. Here the CDR3 DNA reads TGCGCCAGCAGCCAGGGGTCTCAACGGGGTAATTCACCCCTCCACTTT. This chain connects TRBV4-1 to TRBJ1-6, with no clear D. Looked up from germline, CDR1 is MGHRA and CDR2 is YSYEKL. Trimming removed 3 bases at V and 6 bases at J, with 15 bases between. The CDR3 sequence is 16 residues long.

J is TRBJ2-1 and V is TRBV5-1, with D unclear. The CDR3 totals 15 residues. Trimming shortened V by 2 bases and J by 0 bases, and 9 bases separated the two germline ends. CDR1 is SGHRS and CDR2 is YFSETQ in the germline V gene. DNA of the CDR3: TGCGCCAGCAGCTTCGGGTCTAGCTCCTACAATGAGCAGTTCTTC. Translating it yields CASSFGSSSYNEQFF.

The CDR3 region is CASSEGRPSYEQYF. In DNA form, the CDR3 reads TGTGCCAGCAGTGAGGGCAGGCCCTCCTACGAGCAGTACTTC. The chain combines TRBV6-1 with TRBJ2-7; unclear D gene. The CDR3 is made up of 14 amino acids. Germline V gives CDR1 MNHNS, CDR2 SASEGT. Trimming stripped 3 bases from V and 0 bases from J, with 9 bases between.

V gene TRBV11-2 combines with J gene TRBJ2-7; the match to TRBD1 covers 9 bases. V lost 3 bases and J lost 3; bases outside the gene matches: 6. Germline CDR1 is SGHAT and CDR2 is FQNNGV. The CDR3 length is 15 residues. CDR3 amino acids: CASSFGQGTVYEQYF. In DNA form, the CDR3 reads TGTGCCAGCAGCTTTGGACAGGGGACCGTCTACGAGCAGTACTTC. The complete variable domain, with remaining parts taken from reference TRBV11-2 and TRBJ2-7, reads EAGVAQSPRYKIIEKRQSVAFWCNPISGHATLYWYQQILGQGPKLLIQFQNNGVVDDSQLPKDRFSAERLKGVDSTLKIQPAKLEDSAVYLCASSFGQGTVYEQYFGPGTRLTVT.

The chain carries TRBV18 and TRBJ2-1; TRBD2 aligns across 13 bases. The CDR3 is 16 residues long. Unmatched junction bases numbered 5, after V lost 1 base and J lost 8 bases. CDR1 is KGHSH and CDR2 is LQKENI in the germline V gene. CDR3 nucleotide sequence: TGTGCCAGCTCACCACTTAGGACTAGCGGGAGACATGAGCAGTTCTTC. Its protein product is CASSPLRTSGRHEQFF.